This TCR beta chain derives from a study of chemoradiotherapy in HPV16-positive cancers (dated 2022 in TCRdb). For context, the study as a whole: Candidate HPV-specific T-cell clones and common TCR motifs were defined through functional T-cell assays on cells from a couple of HPV16-positive patients. The study asked whether T-cell immunity against the HPV oncoproteins E6 and E7 changes during chemoradiotherapy and whether it affects survival. The candidate HPV-specific TCRs and motifs were subsequently tracked in TCR repertoires obtained from about 79 patients with HPV-related cancers. The investigation overall reported the following: In HPV16-positive patients, expansion of HPV-responsive T cells during chemoradiotherapy was associated with improved recurrence-free survival. The functional definition of HPV-specific T cells came from only a couple of HPV16-positive patients, and the survival association was reported for HPV16-positive patients. Expansion of candidate HPV-specific clones and E7-related TCR motifs was observed in the tumor microenvironment during treatment, whereas no such expansion was observed for non-HPV-specific T cells.

This clone was seen once. No cognate antigen has been identified for it. Base qualities are missing; no much larger clone stands one base away. The library was built by means of the immunoSEQ multiplex PCR assay. Drawn from immuneACCESS, this table holds only the in-frame rearrangements with V and J called that TCRdb kept. Clones are partly lost; checked studies trace under half to an unresolved V gene and leave the rest unexplained. The sample table holds 6,000 to 9,000 clones, of which roughly 80% were seen once. The ten largest clones represent more than 15% of the sample. Repertoires were sampled multiple times during chemoradiotherapy, which allowed clonal expansion in the tumor microenvironment to be followed. The material was obtained from a patient who underwent chemoradiotherapy. The receptor was derived from a human donor with HPV-associated anogenital cancer.

The CDR3 reads as follows: CASSSGLAGGRLPFSTDTQYF. The nucleotide sequence is TGTGCCAGCAGTTCCGGGCTAGCGGGGGGTCGACTCCCCTTTAGCACAGATACGCAGTATTTT. This sequence uses TRBV28 and TRBJ2-3; 11 of the junction bases match TRBD2. Taken from the germline V gene, the CDR1 and CDR2 loops are MDHEN and SYDVKM. The CDR3 runs 21 amino acids, cysteine and phenylalanine included. Only the CDR3 DNA is retained, 63 bases long and in frame from the first base. Trimming leaves V shorter by 4 bases and J shorter by 0 bases, with the junction holding 18 bases beyond the gene matches.